These T cell receptor beta chains were read from a single sample in a study of cytomegalovirus exposure and HLA in healthy donors. The repertoire was sequenced with immunoSEQ multiplex PCR; TCRdb's copy has only in-frame clones and lacks some. The data hold around 280,000 clones, with around 90% observed a single time. Sample: PBMCs. The source is a young woman in good health and CMV-seronegative. The CDR3 runs from the conserved cysteine through the conserved F or W. The D gene is left open where the match is weak. The size of a clone is reported for some rows only, either as once, few or many, or as a class for expanded clones.

j_call | v_call | clone_size | d_call | cdr3_aa | cdr3_nt
TRBJ1-5 | TRBV6-6 | NA | TRBD1 | CASSYGTGLSQPQHF | TGTGCCAGCAGTTACGGGACAGGGTTGAGTCAGCCCCAGCATTTT
TRBJ1-2 | TRBV29-1 | NA | NA | CSVVSPDRRYTF | TGCAGCGTTGTGAGTCCCGATCGCCGCTACACCTTC
TRBJ2-2 | TRBV5-4 | NA | TRBD1 | CASSLGSNRGATGELFF | TGTGCCAGCAGCCTAGGCTCTAACAGGGGGGCCACCGGGGAGCTGTTTTTT
TRBJ2-7 | TRBV2 | NA | NA | CASAGLPNYEQYF | TGTGCCAGCGCAGGCCTTCCGAACTACGAGCAGTACTTC
TRBJ1-5 | TRBV27 | NA | NA | CASSSSLPRRGDQPQHF | TGTGCCAGCAGCTCATCCCTTCCCAGGCGGGGGGATCAGCCCCAGCATTTT
TRBJ1-4 | TRBV5-5 | NA | NA | CASSLWRETNEKLFF | TGTGCCAGCAGCTTGTGGAGGGAAACTAATGAAAAACTGTTTTTT
TRBJ1-2 | TRBV4-2 | NA | NA | CASSQVLLTGPFGYTF | TGTGCCAGCAGCCAAGTCCTCCTTACAGGCCCATTTGGCTACACCTTC
TRBJ2-3 | TRBV27 | NA | NA | CASSLGPDTQYF | TGTGCCAGCTCGCTCGGTCCTGATACGCAGTATTTT
TRBJ1-5 | TRBV21-1 | NA | NA | CASSKDPCRDRGNYSNQPQHF | TGTGCCAGCAGCAAAGATCCGTGCCGGGACAGGGGAAATTATAGCAATCAGCCCCAGCATTTT
TRBJ1-2 | TRBV5-6 | NA | NA | CASSFGGYYGYTF | TGTGCCAGCAGCTTCGGGGGATACTATGGCTACACCTTC
TRBJ1-3 | TRBV2 | few | NA | CASMRDGSSGNTIYF | TGTGCCAGCATGCGGGACGGATCCTCTGGAAACACCATATATTTT
TRBJ1-2 | TRBV5-4 | NA | TRBD1 | CASSLGQGGGYTF | TGTGCCAGCAGCTTGGGACAGGGGGGCGGCTACACCTTC
TRBJ1-4 | TRBV6-5 | NA | NA | CASSSDSATNEKLFF | TGTGCCAGCAGTTCCGACAGCGCAACTAATGAAAAACTGTTTTTT
TRBJ2-2 | TRBV19 | NA | TRBD1 | CASRWDRAPKKNTGELFF | TGTGCCAGTAGGTGGGACAGGGCCCCAAAAAAGAACACCGGGGAGCTGTTTTTT
TRBJ2-3 | TRBV9 | NA | NA | CASSVGTGTSTDTQYF | TGTGCCAGCAGCGTAGGGACTGGAACTAGCACAGATACGCAGTATTTT
TRBJ1-1 | TRBV18 | NA | NA | CASSPFVGGSMNTEAFF | TGTGCCAGCTCCCCCTTTGTTGGGGGGTCCATGAACACTGAAGCTTTCTTT
TRBJ1-1 | TRBV10-1 | once | NA | CARQSGTPNTEAFF | TGCGCCAGACAATCCGGGACACCGAACACTGAAGCTTTCTTT
TRBJ1-1 | TRBV5-8 | once | NA | CASSNFPGDPGDTEAFF | TGTGCCAGCAGCAATTTCCCGGGGGATCCGGGGGACACTGAAGCTTTCTTT
TRBJ1-3 | TRBV18 | NA | TRBD1 | CASSLNSGTGFAGNTIYF | TGTGCCAGCTCACTAAACTCCGGGACAGGGTTTGCAGGAAACACCATATATTTT
TRBJ2-2 | TRBV7-3 | NA | NA | CASSLRGEELFF | TGTGCCAGCAGCTTAAGGGGGGAGGAGCTGTTTTTT
TRBJ1-1 | TRBV7-2 | NA | NA | CASSLVSRGNTEAFF | TGTGCCAGCAGCTTAGTGTCCCGCGGGAACACTGAAGCTTTCTTT
TRBJ2-7 | TRBV6-1 | NA | NA | CASSEAAHGFGYVYEQYF | TGTGCCAGCAGTGAAGCGGCCCACGGGTTTGGGTACGTGTACGAGCAGTACTTC
TRBJ2-1 | TRBV6-4 | NA | TRBD2 | CASSDGEAGGSDEQFF | TGTGCCAGCAGTGACGGAGAAGCGGGGGGCAGCGATGAGCAGTTCTTC
TRBJ1-5 | TRBV5-1 | NA | NA | CASSLGQGNEPQHF | TGCGCCAGCAGCTTGGGGCAGGGTAATGAACCCCAGCATTTT
TRBJ2-5 | TRBV6-5 | NA | TRBD1 | CAVRQGRRETQYF | TGTGCGGTCCGACAGGGGAGAAGGGAGACCCAGTACTTC
TRBJ1-1 | TRBV15 | NA | NA | CATSRDYTSVKTGEAFF | TGTGCCACCAGCAGAGACTACACAAGCGTCAAGACAGGCGAAGCTTTCTTT
TRBJ2-7 | TRBV4-1 | once | TRBD2 | CASSQYPASGGAGSATYEQYF | TGCGCCAGCAGCCAATATCCAGCTAGCGGGGGGGCCGGAAGTGCGACCTACGAGCAGTACTTC
TRBJ2-5 | TRBV6-1 | NA | TRBD1 | CASSEAYPGTGGFPQETQYF | TGTGCCAGCAGTGAAGCTTACCCCGGGACAGGGGGCTTCCCACAAGAGACCCAGTACTTC